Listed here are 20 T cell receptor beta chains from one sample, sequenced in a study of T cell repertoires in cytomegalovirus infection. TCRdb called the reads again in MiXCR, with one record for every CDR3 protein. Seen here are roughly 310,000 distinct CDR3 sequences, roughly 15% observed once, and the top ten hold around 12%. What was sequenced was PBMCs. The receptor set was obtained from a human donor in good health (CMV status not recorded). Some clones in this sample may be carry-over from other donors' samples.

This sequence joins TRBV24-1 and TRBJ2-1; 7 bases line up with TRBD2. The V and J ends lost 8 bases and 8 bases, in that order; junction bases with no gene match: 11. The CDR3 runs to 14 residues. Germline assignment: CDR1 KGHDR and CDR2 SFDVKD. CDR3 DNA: TGTGCCACCACCCCCGGGGGGAGATTCGATGAGCAGTTCTTC. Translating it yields CATTPGGRFDEQFF.

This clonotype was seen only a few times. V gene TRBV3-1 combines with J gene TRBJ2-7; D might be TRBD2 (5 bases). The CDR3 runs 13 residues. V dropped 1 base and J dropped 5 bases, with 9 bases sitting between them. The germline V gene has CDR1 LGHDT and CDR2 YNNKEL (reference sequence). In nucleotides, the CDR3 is TGTGCCAGCAGCCAAGTGACCGGGAACGAGCAGTACTTC. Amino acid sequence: CASSQVTGNEQYF.

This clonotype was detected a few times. CDR3 in DNA: TGCGCCAGCAGCTTGCGTCCGACAGGGAATGAAAAACTGTTTTTT. Translation gives CASSLRPTGNEKLFF. This chain joins TRBV5-1 and TRBJ1-4; TRBD1 matches 7 bases. After removal of 1 base from V and 5 bases from J, the junction contained 5 bases not matched to a gene. The CDR3 has 15 amino acids. The germline V gene encodes CDR1 SGHRS and CDR2 YFSETQ.

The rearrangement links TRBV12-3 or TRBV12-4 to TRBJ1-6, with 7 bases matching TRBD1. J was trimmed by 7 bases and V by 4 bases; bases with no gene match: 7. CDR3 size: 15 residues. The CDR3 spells CASSSPGQRNSPLHF. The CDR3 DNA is TGTGCCAGCAGTTCCCCGGGACAGCGAAATTCACCCCTCCACTTT.

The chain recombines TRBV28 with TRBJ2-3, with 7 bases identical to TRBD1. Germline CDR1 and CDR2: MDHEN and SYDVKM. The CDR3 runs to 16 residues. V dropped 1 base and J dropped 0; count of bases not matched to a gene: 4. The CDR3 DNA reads TGTGCCAGCAGTTTATCGGGACAGATAAGCACAGATACGCAGTATTTT. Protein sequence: CASSLSGQISTDTQYF.

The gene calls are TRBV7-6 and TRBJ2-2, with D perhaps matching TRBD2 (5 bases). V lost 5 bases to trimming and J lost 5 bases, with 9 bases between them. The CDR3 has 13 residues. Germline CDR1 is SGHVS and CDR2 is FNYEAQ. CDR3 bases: TGTGCCAGCAGCGGCAGCGGAACCGGGGAGCTGTTTTTT. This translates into CASSGSGTGELFF.

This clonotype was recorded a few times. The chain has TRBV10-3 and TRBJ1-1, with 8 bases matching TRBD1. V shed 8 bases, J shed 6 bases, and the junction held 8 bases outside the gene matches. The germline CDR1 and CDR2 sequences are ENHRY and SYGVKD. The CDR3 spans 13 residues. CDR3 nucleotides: TGTGCCATCGTACCACAGGGGGGCGCTGAAGCTTTCTTT. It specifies CAIVPQGGAEAFF.

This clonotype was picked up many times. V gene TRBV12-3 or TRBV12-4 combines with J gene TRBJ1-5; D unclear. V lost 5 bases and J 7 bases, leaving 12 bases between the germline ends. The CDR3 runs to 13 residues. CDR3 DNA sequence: TGTGCCAGCAGTGGGCATGCGGGGCAGCCCCAGCATTTT. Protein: CASSGHAGQPQHF.

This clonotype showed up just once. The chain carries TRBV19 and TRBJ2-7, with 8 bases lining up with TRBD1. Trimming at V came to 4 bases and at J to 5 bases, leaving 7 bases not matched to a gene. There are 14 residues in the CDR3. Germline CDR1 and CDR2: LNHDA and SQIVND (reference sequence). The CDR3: CASSNQDRGDEQYF. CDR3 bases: TGTGCCAGTAGTAACCAAGACAGGGGTGACGAGCAGTACTTC.

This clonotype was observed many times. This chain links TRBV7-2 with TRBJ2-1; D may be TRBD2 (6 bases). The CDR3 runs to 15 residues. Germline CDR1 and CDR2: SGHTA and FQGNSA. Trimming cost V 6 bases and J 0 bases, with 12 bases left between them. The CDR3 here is CASSRSGSSYNEQFF. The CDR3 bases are TGTGCCAGCAGTCGTAGCGGAAGCTCCTACAATGAGCAGTTCTTC. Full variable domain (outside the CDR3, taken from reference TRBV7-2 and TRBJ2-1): GAGVSQSPSNKVTEKGKDVELRCDPISGHTALYWYRQSLGQGLEFLIYFQGNSAPDKSGLPSDRFSAERTGGSVSTLTIQRTQQEDSAVYLCASSRSGSSYNEQFFGPGTRLTVL.

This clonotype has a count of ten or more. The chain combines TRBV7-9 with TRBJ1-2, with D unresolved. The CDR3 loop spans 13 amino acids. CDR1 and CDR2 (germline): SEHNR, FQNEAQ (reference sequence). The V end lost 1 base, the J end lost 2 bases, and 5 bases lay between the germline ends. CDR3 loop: CASSLVANYGYTF. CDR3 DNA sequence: TGTGCCAGCAGCTTAGTGGCGAACTATGGCTACACCTTC.

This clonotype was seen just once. The CDR3 here is CASSPKWQGRDTDTQYF. The CDR3 coding sequence is TGCGCCAGCAGCCCCAAATGGCAGGGAAGGGACACAGATACGCAGTATTTT. The J gene is TRBJ2-3, the V gene TRBV4-1; perhaps TRBD1 as D (5 bases). The CDR3 loop spans 17 amino acids. V lost 4 bases and J 2 bases, leaving 19 bases between the germline ends. Germline lookup yields CDR1 MGHRA and CDR2 YSYEKL.

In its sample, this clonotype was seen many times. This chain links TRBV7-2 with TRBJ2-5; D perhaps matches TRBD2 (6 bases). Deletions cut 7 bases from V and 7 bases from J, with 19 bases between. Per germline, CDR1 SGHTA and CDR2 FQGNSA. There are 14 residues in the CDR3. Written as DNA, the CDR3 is TGTGCCAGCACCACGGTGGGGGGACCGGGGACCCAGTACTTC. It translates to CASTTVGGPGTQYF. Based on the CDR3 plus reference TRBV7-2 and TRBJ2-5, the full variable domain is GAGVSQSPSNKVTEKGKDVELRCDPISGHTALYWYRQSLGQGLEFLIYFQGNSAPDKSGLPSDRFSAERTGGSVSTLTIQRTQQEDSAVYLCASTTVGGPGTQYFGPGTRLLVL.

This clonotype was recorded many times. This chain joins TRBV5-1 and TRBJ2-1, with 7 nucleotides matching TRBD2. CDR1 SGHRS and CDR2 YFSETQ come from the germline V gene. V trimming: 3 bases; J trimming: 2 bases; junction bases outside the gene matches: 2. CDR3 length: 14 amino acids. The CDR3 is CASSSAGAYNEQFF. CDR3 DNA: TGCGCCAGCAGCTCGGCGGGAGCCTACAATGAGCAGTTCTTC.

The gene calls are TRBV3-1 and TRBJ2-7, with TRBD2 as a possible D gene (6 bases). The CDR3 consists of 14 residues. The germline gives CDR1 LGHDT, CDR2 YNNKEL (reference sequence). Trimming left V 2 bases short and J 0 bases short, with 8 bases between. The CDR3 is CASSQLGGSYEQYF. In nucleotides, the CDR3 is TGTGCCAGCAGCCAACTCGGGGGCTCCTACGAGCAGTACTTC.

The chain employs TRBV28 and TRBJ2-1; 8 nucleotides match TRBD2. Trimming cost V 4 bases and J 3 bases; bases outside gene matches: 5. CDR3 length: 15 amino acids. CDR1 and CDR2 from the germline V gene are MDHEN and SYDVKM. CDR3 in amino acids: CASSSGLGGYNEQFF. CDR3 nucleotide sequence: TGTGCCAGCAGTTCGGGACTAGGCGGCTACAATGAGCAGTTCTTC.

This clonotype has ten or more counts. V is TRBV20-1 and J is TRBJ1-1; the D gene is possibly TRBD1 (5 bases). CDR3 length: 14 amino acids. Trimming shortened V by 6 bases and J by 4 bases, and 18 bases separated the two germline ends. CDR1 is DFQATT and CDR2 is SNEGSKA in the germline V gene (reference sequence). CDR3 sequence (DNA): TGCAGTGCAATCACCGGGACGGCTGGCACTGAAGCTTTCTTT. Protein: CSAITGTAGTEAFF.

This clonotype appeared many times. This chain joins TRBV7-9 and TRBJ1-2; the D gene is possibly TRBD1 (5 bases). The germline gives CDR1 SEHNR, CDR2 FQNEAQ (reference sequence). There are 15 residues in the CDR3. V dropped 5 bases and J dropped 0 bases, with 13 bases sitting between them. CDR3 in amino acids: CASSPGGDSNYGYTF. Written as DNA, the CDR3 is TGTGCCAGCAGCCCTGGGGGGGACTCTAACTATGGCTACACCTTC.

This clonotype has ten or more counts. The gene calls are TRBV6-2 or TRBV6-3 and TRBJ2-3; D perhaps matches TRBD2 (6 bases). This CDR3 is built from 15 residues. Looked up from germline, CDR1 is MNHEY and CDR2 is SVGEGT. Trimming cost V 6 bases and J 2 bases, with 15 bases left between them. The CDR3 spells CASSPTGLHTDTQYF. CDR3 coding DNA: TGTGCCAGCAGCCCCACCGGACTACACACAGATACGCAGTATTTT.

The CDR3 DNA reads as TGTGCCAGCAGCCCCACGGGATACACCGCAGATACGCAGTATTTT. It translates to CASSPTGYTADTQYF. The J gene is TRBJ2-3, the V gene TRBV7-9; possible D gene TRBD2, 5 bases. The germline gives CDR1 SEHNR, CDR2 FQNEAQ (reference sequence). Trimming left V 5 bases short and J 4 bases short, with 16 bases between. The CDR3 length is 15 residues.